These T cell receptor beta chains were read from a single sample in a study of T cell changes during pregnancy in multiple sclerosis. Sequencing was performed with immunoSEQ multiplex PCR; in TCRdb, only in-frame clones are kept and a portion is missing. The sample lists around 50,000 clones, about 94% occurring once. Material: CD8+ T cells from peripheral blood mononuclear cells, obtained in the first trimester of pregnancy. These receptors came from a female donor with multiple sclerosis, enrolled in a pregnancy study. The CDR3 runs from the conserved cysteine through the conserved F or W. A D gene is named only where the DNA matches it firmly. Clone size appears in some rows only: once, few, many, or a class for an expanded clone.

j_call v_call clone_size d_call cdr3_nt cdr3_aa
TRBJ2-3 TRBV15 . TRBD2 TGTGCCACCAGCAGAGTCTCGACTTGGACTAGAAGGGATACAGATACGCAGTATTTT CATSRVSTWTRRDTDTQYF
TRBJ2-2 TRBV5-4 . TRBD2 TGTGCCAGCAGCTCCAGCGGGAGTAACACCGGGGAGCTGTTTTTT CASSSSGSNTGELFF
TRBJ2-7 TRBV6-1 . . TGTGCCAGCAGTTTGAGGGAGCAGTACTTC CASSLREQYF
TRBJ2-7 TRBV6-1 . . TGTGCCAGCAGGGTAGCGGACTCCTCCTACGAGCAGTACTTC CASRVADSSYEQYF
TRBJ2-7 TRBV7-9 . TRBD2 TGTGCCAGCAGCCCCGGACTAGCGGGAGGGACACCCTACGAGCAGTACTTC CASSPGLAGGTPYEQYF
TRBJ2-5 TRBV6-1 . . TGTGCCAGCAGTCCAACGGCCCAGTACTTC CASSPTAQYF
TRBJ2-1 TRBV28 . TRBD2 TGTGCCAGCAGCCCGCCGGGGCGGGAGGGTTACAATGAGCAGTTCTTC CASSPPGREGYNEQFF
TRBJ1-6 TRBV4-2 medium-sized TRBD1 TGTGCCAGCAGCCACGGGACAGGGGGTTCACCCCTCCACTTT CASSHGTGGSPLHF
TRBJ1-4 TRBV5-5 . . TGTGCCAGCAGCCGAACAATGGCAACTAATGAAAAACTGTTTTTT CASSRTMATNEKLFF
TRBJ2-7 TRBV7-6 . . TGTGCCAGCAGCTCAAACGGGGACACCTCAAACAGTTACGAGCAGTACTTC CASSSNGDTSNSYEQYF
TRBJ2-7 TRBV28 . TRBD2 TGTGCCAGCAGTTTATACGGGAGGGCCTCTGAGCAGTACTTC CASSLYGRASEQYF
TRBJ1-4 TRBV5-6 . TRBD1 TGTGCCAGCAGTTCCGGGACAGGGGGCGAGCACGAAAAACTGTTTTTT CASSSGTGGEHEKLFF
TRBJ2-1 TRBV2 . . TGTGCCAGCAGTGCGGGGGTAGGGCTGCCCGGTGAGCAGTTCTTC CASSAGVGLPGEQFF
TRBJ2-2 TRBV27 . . TGTGCCAGCGCCCTAGGGGTTCTAACCGGGGAGCTGTTTTTT CASALGVLTGELFF
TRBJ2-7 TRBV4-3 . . TGCGCCAGCAGCCAAGAAAAGTTCGGTTACGAGCAGTACTTC CASSQEKFGYEQYF
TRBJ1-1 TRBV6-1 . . TGTGCCAGCACCCGGGACACCAACTTGAACACTGAAGCTTTCTTT CASTRDTNLNTEAFF
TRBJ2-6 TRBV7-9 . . TGTGCCAGCAGTTCCCGCTCTGGGGCCAACGTCCTGACTTTC CASSSRSGANVLTF
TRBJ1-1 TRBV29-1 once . TGCAGCGTTGAAGGGGGTCAGACGGGGGCTGAAGCTTTCTTT CSVEGGQTGAEAFF
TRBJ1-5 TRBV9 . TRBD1 TGTGCCAGCAGCGTAACAGGGGGAGACTGGCCCCAGCATTTT CASSVTGGDWPQHF
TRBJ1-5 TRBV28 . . TGTGCCAGCAGTTTCCGGGACATGGGCCATCAGCCCCAGCATTTT CASSFRDMGHQPQHF
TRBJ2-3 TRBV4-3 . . TGCGCCAGCGGGGCATCGGGCACAGATACGCAGTATTTT CASGASGTDTQYF
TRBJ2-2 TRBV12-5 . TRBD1 TGTGCTAGTGGTCACACAGGGGTGGGCACCGGGGAGCTGTTTTTT CASGHTGVGTGELFF
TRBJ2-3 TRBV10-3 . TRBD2 TGTGCCATCAGTAACAAAGGCACCGGACTAGCGACGCAGTATTTT CAISNKGTGLATQYF
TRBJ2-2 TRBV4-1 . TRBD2 TGCGCCAGCAGCCACCTAGGCGGGAGCACCGGGGAGCTGTTTTTT CASSHLGGSTGELFF
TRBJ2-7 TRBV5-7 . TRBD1 TGTGCCAGCAGCTTGGTCCGCCAGGGGGAAAGCTACGAGCAGTACTTC CASSLVRQGESYEQYF
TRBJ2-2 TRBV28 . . TGTGCCAGCAGCAATAGCGGGACAGGGAGTTCTCGGGAGCTGTTTTTT CASSNSGTGSSRELFF
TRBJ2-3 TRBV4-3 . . TGCGCCAGCAGCCAAGAGGGAAGGGAGGTAGATACGCAGTATTTT CASSQEGREVDTQYF